The clone carrying this T cell receptor (beta chain) was observed at least ten times. Two-round multiplex PCR amplified TCR beta CDR3 from genomic DNA. It was primers specific to each TRBV and TRBJ gene that first-round PCR used. A single record per CDR3 protein comes from TCRdb applying MiXCR to the multiplex PCR reads. The sample has 20,000 to 30,000 distinct CDR3 sequences, roughly 40% seen once; the top ten hold around a fifth. The CDR3 contains 12 residues. V was shortened by 6 bases and J by 4 bases, with 12 bases between the two germline ends. CDR1 is DFQATT and CDR2 is SNEGSKA in the germline V gene (reference sequence). These data originate in a study of prognosis after radiotherapy for stage I lung cancer. Study-wide background: Patients received 3 to 5 SBRT fractions with a biologically effective dose of at least 100 Gy.

This sequence was found in a donor aged 50 or older with non-small cell lung cancer. Material: PBMCs, obtained before or after stereotactic body radiation therapy (not recorded which). The rearrangement links TRBV20-1 to TRBJ1-1, with D possibly TRBD1 on 5 matching bases. CDR3 in amino acids: CSAQGLGTEAFF. In nucleotides, the CDR3 is TGCAGTGCCCAGGGTTTAGGCACTGAAGCTTTCTTT.